This TCR beta chain derives from a study of blood T cell repertoires in COVID-19. Study as a whole: Specimens from acute and convalescent COVID-19 originated in the United States, Italy and Spain. Sample material is recorded as cDNA or gDNA derived from T cells, B-cell-depleted T cells, or PBMCs.

Germline V gene sequence: CDR1 GTSNPN, CDR2 SVGIG (reference sequence). The CDR3 is 14 residues long. Unmatched junction bases numbered 6, after V lost 3 bases and J lost 2 bases. Recruited during active infection, patients (from Seattle) were subsequently followed longitudinally. Under the authors' procedure: Nucleated cell counts were estimated from reference gene primer amplification. Libraries were prepared by immunoSEQ multiplex PCR; TCRdb keeps only in-frame clonotypes and omits some of them. V and J calls and clone size are copied from that table; D and trimming were computed from the DNA. This sample has about 99,000 clones, with roughly 81% found just once.

This chain connects TRBV30 to TRBJ1-2; 7 bases fit TRBD1. Sequenced input: peripheral blood. The origin of this receptor is an elderly man with COVID-19, enrolled during active disease. This chain's CDR3 is CAWRWVRGNYGYTF. CDR3 coding DNA: TGTGCCTGGAGATGGGTCAGGGGGAACTATGGCTACACCTTC.